One T cell receptor beta chain is described in this entry. Generated by immunoSEQ multiplex PCR, the TCRdb table keeps only in-frame clones and is missing some. The table records some 300,000 clones, around 89% of them present only once. These data come from a study of blood T cell repertoires in COVID-19. This CDR3 region has 15 residues. The germline V gene has CDR1 SGDLS and CDR2 YYNGEE. The junction had 11 bases not matched to a gene; V was cut back by 0 bases and J by 12 bases. The sequencing input was peripheral blood. The rearrangement uses TRBV9 and TRBJ2-1; 8 bases fit TRBD2. The TCR sequence derives from a woman aged 50 to 60 with COVID-19, enrolled during active disease. The CDR3 here is CASSVEGQRESSQFF. The CDR3 DNA follows: TGTGCCAGCAGCGTAGAGGGCCAGCGGGAGTCTTCGCAGTTCTTC.